This entry lists 14 T cell receptor beta chains sequenced from one sample in a study of T-cell memory formation after mild COVID-19. From the 5' RACE reads, TCRdb called clonotypes with MiXCR, one entry per CDR3 protein. The table lists over 500,000 distinct CDR3 sequences, roughly a sixth of them singletons. Sequencing was done on a sample of PBMCs or a T cell subset sorted from them (not recorded which). The source is an adult woman who had mild COVID-19 (a few samples of this study predate the infection). Cell type and time point are not known.

This clonotype has more than one count but fewer than ten. The chain employs TRBV15 and TRBJ1-5; perhaps TRBD1 as D (6 bases). CDR1 is LNHNV, CDR2 YYDKDF, per germline (reference sequence). With 4 bases removed from V and 7 bases from J, the gap between germline ends came to 14 bases. The CDR3 covers 14 residues. CDR3 amino acids: CATSIDRTGQPQHF. CDR3 coding DNA: TGTGCCACCAGCATCGACAGGACGGGGCAGCCCCAGCATTTT.

The V call is TRBV13, the J call TRBJ2-3, with TRBD2 identical over 7 bases. Trimming removed 1 base from V and 5 bases from J; junction bases left unmatched: 12. This CDR3 has 17 amino acids. CDR1 PRHDT and CDR2 FYEKMQ come from the germline V gene (reference sequence). The CDR3 DNA sequence: TGTGCCAGCAGCTTAGTGACGGGGGGATTAGATGGAGATACGCAGTATTTT. Translating gives CASSLVTGGLDGDTQYF.

This clonotype was counted only a few times. The V gene is TRBV20-1, the J gene TRBJ1-2; 9 positions match TRBD1. The CDR3 spans 15 residues. Germline CDR1 reads DFQATT; CDR2 reads SNEGSKA (reference sequence). J was trimmed by 0 bases and V by 5 bases; bases with no gene match: 7. CDR3 loop: CSAAIRDRANYGYTF. The CDR3 region has the DNA TGCAGTGCTGCGATCCGGGACAGGGCTAACTATGGCTACACCTTC.

This clonotype was picked up many times. The chain carries TRBV4-3 and TRBJ2-3, with D perhaps TRBD1 (5 bases). V was cut by 1 base and J by 1 base, with 12 bases left in between. Germline V lookup: CDR1 LGHNA, CDR2 YSLEER. CDR3 length: 16 amino acids. As DNA, the CDR3 is TGCGCCAGCAGCCAAGCGACAGTCTCTGGCACAGATACGCAGTATTTT. Its protein product is CASSQATVSGTDTQYF.

V gene TRBV5-5 combines with J gene TRBJ2-3; D assignment may be TRBD1 or TRBD2 (6 bases each). Germline CDR1 is SGHKS and CDR2 is YYEKEE (reference sequence). CDR3 length: 15 amino acids. The V gene lost 0 bases and the J gene lost 3 bases, with 11 bases spanning the gap. CDR3 bases: TGTGCCAGCAGCTTGGTAACGGGGGCAACAGATACGCAGTATTTT. Translation gives CASSLVTGATDTQYF.

The table lists this clonotype with a few counts. The chain has TRBV6-2 or TRBV6-3 and TRBJ1-5; no clear D gene. V was shortened by 4 bases and J by 8 bases, with 18 bases between the two germline ends. The CDR3 is 15 amino acids. The germline CDR1 and CDR2 sequences are MNHEY and SVGEGT. The CDR3 sequence is CASSFALSDGEPQHF. The CDR3 DNA reads TGTGCCAGCAGTTTCGCACTCTCAGACGGCGAGCCCCAGCATTTT.

This sequence joins TRBV2 and TRBJ2-2, with D tentatively TRBD1 (5 bases). Trimming left V 4 bases short and J 5 bases short, with 8 bases between. The CDR3 is 13 residues long. The V gene's germline CDR1 is SNHLY and CDR2 FYNNEI. CDR3 sequence: CASSGTLTGELFF. The CDR3 DNA follows: TGTGCCAGCAGTGGGACACTAACCGGGGAGCTGTTTTTT.

This sequence joins TRBV5-4 and TRBJ1-2; D perhaps matches TRBD1 (5 bases). This CDR3 has 16 residues. V lost 0 bases and J lost 4, with 16 bases in between. From germline, CDR1 is SGHNT and CDR2 YYREEE (reference sequence). CDR3 sequence reads: CASSLEETAPSYGYTF. Written as DNA, the CDR3 is TGTGCCAGCAGCTTGGAAGAGACAGCTCCGAGCTATGGCTACACCTTC.

The rearrangement joins TRBV4-1 to TRBJ2-7, with a possible D match to TRBD2 (6 bases). This CDR3 spans 13 amino acids. Per the germline V gene, CDR1 is MGHRA and CDR2 is YSYEKL. V dropped 1 base and J dropped 4 bases, with 8 bases sitting between them. This chain's CDR3 is CASSQVRGYEQYF. The CDR3 DNA reads TGCGCCAGCAGCCAAGTTCGGGGGTACGAGCAGTACTTC.

This clonotype has more than one count but fewer than ten. The V and J genes are TRBV4-1 and TRBJ2-3; possibly TRBD2 for D (5 bases). The germline gives CDR1 MGHRA, CDR2 YSYEKL. The CDR3 is 16 amino acids. V shed 1 base and J shed 0 bases, with 11 bases lying between them. This chain's CDR3 is CASSQALGVSTDTQYF. The CDR3 DNA sequence: TGCGCCAGCAGCCAAGCTCTGGGAGTCAGCACAGATACGCAGTATTTT.

The genes are TRBV18 and TRBJ1-1; no reliable D call. Germline values: CDR1 KGHSH, CDR2 LQKENI. The germline V and J ends were trimmed by 2 bases and 5 bases, with 12 bases remaining between them. The CDR3 spans 14 residues. In DNA form, the CDR3 reads TGTGCCAGCTCACCAGAATTTGACGGGACTGAAGCTTTCTTT. Translation gives CASSPEFDGTEAFF.

This clonotype came up many times. The CDR3: CSVGGGGGSYNEQFF. The CDR3, as DNA: TGCAGCGTTGGGGGAGGTGGGGGCTCCTACAATGAGCAGTTCTTC. The chain has TRBV29-1 and TRBJ2-1, with D possibly being TRBD2 (6 bases). Germline V gene lookup returns CDR1 SQVTM and CDR2 ANQGSEA. The CDR3 loop spans 15 amino acids. The germline V and J ends were trimmed by 4 bases and 0 bases, with 13 bases remaining between them.

The rearrangement uses TRBV29-1 and TRBJ1-2, with D perhaps matching TRBD1 (6 bases). V was cut by 3 bases and J by 4 bases, with 18 bases left in between. This CDR3 is 15 amino acids long. The germline gives CDR1 SQVTM, CDR2 ANQGSEA. CDR3 bases: TGCAGCGTTGATACCCAAAGGGGGACGGCCTATGGCTACACCTTC. Translating gives CSVDTQRGTAYGYTF.

The V call is TRBV20-1, the J call TRBJ1-1; TRBD1 matches at 7 bases. Losses at the gene ends were 4 bases for V and 3 bases for J; bases not matched to a gene: 8. The CDR3 is 14 amino acids. The germline V gene encodes CDR1 DFQATT and CDR2 SNEGSKA (reference sequence). The CDR3 loop reads CSANHDRADTEAFF. The CDR3 coding sequence is TGCAGTGCTAATCACGACAGGGCAGACACTGAAGCTTTCTTT.